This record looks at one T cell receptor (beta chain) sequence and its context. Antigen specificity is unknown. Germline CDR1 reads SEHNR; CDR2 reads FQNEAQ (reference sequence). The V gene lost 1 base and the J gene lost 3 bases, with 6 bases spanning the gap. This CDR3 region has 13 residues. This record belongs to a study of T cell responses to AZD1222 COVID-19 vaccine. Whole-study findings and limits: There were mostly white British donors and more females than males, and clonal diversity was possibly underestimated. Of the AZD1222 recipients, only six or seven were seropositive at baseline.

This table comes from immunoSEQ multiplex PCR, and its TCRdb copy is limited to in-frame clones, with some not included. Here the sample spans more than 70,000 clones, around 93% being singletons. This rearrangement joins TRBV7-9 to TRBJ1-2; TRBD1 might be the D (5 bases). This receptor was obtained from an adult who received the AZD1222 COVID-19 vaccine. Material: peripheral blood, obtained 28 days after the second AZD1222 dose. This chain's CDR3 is CASSLVGDYGYTF. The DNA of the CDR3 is TGTGCCAGCAGCTTAGTAGGGGACTATGGCTACACCTTC.